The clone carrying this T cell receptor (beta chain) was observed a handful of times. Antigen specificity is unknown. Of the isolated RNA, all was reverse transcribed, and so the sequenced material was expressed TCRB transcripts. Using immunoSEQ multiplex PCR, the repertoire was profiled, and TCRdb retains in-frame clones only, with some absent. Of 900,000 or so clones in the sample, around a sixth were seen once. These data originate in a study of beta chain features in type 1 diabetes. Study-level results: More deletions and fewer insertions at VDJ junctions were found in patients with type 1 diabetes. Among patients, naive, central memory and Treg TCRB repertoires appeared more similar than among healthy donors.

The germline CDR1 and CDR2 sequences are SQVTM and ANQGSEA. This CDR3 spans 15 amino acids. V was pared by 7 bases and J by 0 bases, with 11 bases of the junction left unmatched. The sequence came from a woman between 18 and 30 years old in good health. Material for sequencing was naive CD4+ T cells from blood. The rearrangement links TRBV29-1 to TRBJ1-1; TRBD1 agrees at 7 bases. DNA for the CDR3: TGCAGCGCCACCCGGGACAGTTATATGAACACTGAAGCTTTCTTT. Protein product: CSATRDSYMNTEAFF.